A single sample gave rise to the 15 T cell receptor beta chains below, sequenced in a study of T cell responses to AZD1222 COVID-19 vaccine. The assay was immunoSEQ multiplex PCR, and TCRdb's table has in-frame clones only and misses some. Of 90,000 to 120,000 clones in the sample, under 95% were seen once. Sequenced here: peripheral blood, sampled on day 0 of AZD1222 vaccination. These receptors originate from an adult in good health.

CDR3 in DNA: TGTGCCAGTAGTTCGCAGGACAGACGCAGGGAAAAACTGTTTTTT. Translating gives CASSSQDRRREKLFF. The chain links TRBV19 to TRBJ1-4; possibly TRBD1 for D (6 bases). The V end was cut by 5 bases, the J end by 8 bases, with 18 bases between. CDR1 is LNHDA, CDR2 SQIVND, per germline (reference sequence). CDR3 length: 15 amino acids.

Only one count was recorded for this clone. The chain is built from TRBV19 and TRBJ2-6; tentative D call: TRBD2 (7 bases). Germline V CDR1 and CDR2: LNHDA, SQIVND (reference sequence). The CDR3 has 15 amino acids. V gave up 7 bases and J gave up 1 base, with 11 bases separating them. The CDR3 spells CASKRGGSGANVLTF. The CDR3, as DNA: TGTGCCAGTAAGAGGGGGGGGTCTGGGGCCAACGTCCTGACTTTC.

The chain carries TRBV18 and TRBJ2-3, with 10 bases identical to TRBD1. Germline V gene data show CDR1 as KGHSH and CDR2 as LQKENI. Trimming at V came to 6 bases and at J to 3 bases, leaving 6 bases not matched to a gene. CDR3 length: 15 residues. The CDR3 protein is CASSPGQGVTDTQYF. In nucleotides, the CDR3 is TGTGCCAGCTCCCCAGGACAGGGGGTAACAGATACGCAGTATTTT.

The chain carries TRBV30 and TRBJ2-1; D unresolved. This CDR3 region has 14 residues. In germline, CDR1 is GTSNPN, CDR2 SVGIG (reference sequence). Trimming cost V 1 base and J 0 bases, with 7 bases left between them. This CDR3 is CAWSAPSSYNEQFF. CDR3 sequence (DNA): TGTGCCTGGAGTGCTCCGAGCTCCTACAATGAGCAGTTCTTC.

The chain has TRBV19 and TRBJ1-1; D remains ambiguous. Per germline, CDR1 LNHDA and CDR2 SQIVND (reference sequence). The CDR3 loop spans 14 amino acids. Trimming took 5 bases from V and 1 from J, leaving 11 bases between them. The CDR3 reads CASSYREPNTEAFF. DNA for the CDR3: TGTGCCAGTAGTTACCGAGAACCGAACACTGAAGCTTTCTTT.

The chain employs TRBV13 and TRBJ2-1, with 10 nucleotides matching TRBD2. J was trimmed by 7 bases and V by 5 bases; bases with no gene match: 20. The germline gives CDR1 PRHDT, CDR2 FYEKMQ (reference sequence). This CDR3 comprises 19 residues. CDR3 amino acids: CASSPLHPGLAEGLNEQFF. The CDR3 bases are TGTGCCAGCAGCCCCTTACACCCAGGACTAGCGGAGGGACTTAATGAGCAGTTCTTC.

The V call is TRBV7-8, the J call TRBJ1-2; D is undetermined. Germline CDR1 reads SGHVS; CDR2 reads FQNEAQ. The ends were cut back, 1 base at V and 4 bases at J, with 10 bases in the middle. This CDR3 has 14 residues. CDR3 bases: TGTGCCAGCAGCTTAGGAAGGACGGGCTATGGCTACACCTTC. This codes for CASSLGRTGYGYTF.

CDR3 loop: CASSYLGPGEQYF. The DNA of the CDR3 is TGTGCCAGCAGTTATTTGGGCCCCGGAGAGCAGTACTTC. This chain uses TRBV6-5 with TRBJ2-7; D is unclear. The CDR3 has 13 amino acids. Germline CDR1 MNHEY, CDR2 SVGAGI. Trimming stripped 3 bases from V and 7 bases from J, with 13 bases between.

The chain links TRBV6-5 to TRBJ1-3, with D hard to call. The CDR3 has 13 residues. The V gene lost 5 bases and the J gene lost 3 bases, with 8 bases spanning the gap. The germline V gene encodes CDR1 MNHEY and CDR2 SVGAGI. In DNA form, the CDR3 reads TGTGCCAGCAGTACCCCAGTTGGAAACACCATATATTTT. This translates into CASSTPVGNTIYF.

The chain couples TRBV30 to TRBJ1-6, with 8 positions matching TRBD1. From germline, CDR1 is GTSNPN and CDR2 SVGIG (reference sequence). CDR3 length: 16 residues. The V gene end was trimmed by 1 base and the J gene end by 2 bases; junction bases not matched to a gene: 4. CDR3 nucleotide sequence: TGTGCCTGGAGTGGACAGGGGTGGACCTATAATTCACCCCTCCACTTT. Its protein product is CAWSGQGWTYNSPLHF.

This chain uses TRBV13 with TRBJ2-7, with 7 bases lining up with TRBD1. CDR3 size: 13 residues. V was clipped by 2 bases and J by 3 bases; unmatched bases: 1. Germline CDR1 reads PRHDT; CDR2 reads FYEKMQ (reference sequence). The DNA of the CDR3 is TGTGCCAGCAGCTTACACAGGGGCTACGAGCAGTACTTC. As protein: CASSLHRGYEQYF.

The chain uses TRBV18 and TRBJ1-5; the D is unclear. V gave up 3 bases and J gave up 6 bases, with 18 bases separating them. The CDR3 loop spans 16 amino acids. Germline CDR1 and CDR2: KGHSH and LQKENI. The CDR3 spells CASSPRTATQVQPQHF. For the CDR3, the DNA is TGTGCCAGCTCACCTCGGACGGCAACCCAGGTTCAGCCCCAGCATTTT. The whole variable domain, remainder taken from reference TRBV18 and TRBJ1-5, is NAGVMQNPRHLVRRRGQEARLRCSPMKGHSHVYWYRQLPEEGLKFMVYLQKENIIDESGMPKERFSAEFPKEGPSILRIQQVVRGDSAAYFCASSPRTATQVQPQHFGDGTRLSIL.

The rearrangement uses TRBV3-1 (or the pseudogene TRBV3-2) and TRBJ1-5, with no clear D. CDR3 length equals 13 residues. Germline-derived CDR1 and CDR2 are LGHDT and YNNKEL (reference sequence). V was clipped by 4 bases and J by 8 bases, with 12 bases between them. The DNA of the CDR3 is TGTGCCAGCAGCCCCCTCACTGGAAAGCCCCAGCATTTT. This gives the protein CASSPLTGKPQHF.

V usage is TRBV3-1 (or the pseudogene TRBV3-2) and J usage is TRBJ1-1, with D tentatively TRBD1 (5 bases). This CDR3 spans 14 amino acids. CDR1 LGHDT and CDR2 YNNKEL come from the germline V gene (reference sequence). Trimming left V 1 base short and J 7 bases short, with 13 bases between. The CDR3 loop is CASSQAWGWGEAFF. CDR3 bases: TGTGCCAGCAGCCAAGCGTGGGGGTGGGGTGAAGCTTTCTTT.

This clone appeared once. The chain employs TRBV7-9 and TRBJ1-4; D is unclear. Trimming stripped 5 bases from V and 8 bases from J, with 18 bases between. CDR3 length: 15 residues. The V gene's germline CDR1 is SEHNR and CDR2 FQNEAQ (reference sequence). The chain's CDR3 is CASSEGFEGNEKLFF. The CDR3 DNA reads TGTGCCAGCAGCGAGGGTTTCGAGGGAAACGAAAAACTGTTTTTT.